Listed below are T cell receptor beta chains from one sample, sequenced in a study of identical twins. TCRdb redid the calling of the 5' RACE reads with MiXCR, one entry per CDR3 protein. The sample carries 1.5 million to 2 million distinct CDR3 sequences, roughly a third recorded once. The sequencing input was cord blood. The receptors stem from a newborn girl in good health. Each CDR3 is given with its conserved first and last residue. The order of the fields is V gene, J gene, CDR3 protein.

TRBV7-9,TRBJ2-3,CASSLGGPGNTQYF
TRBV3-1,TRBJ2-6,CASSHGTSGANVLTF
TRBV21-1,TRBJ2-2,CDRGTGELFF
TRBV11-2,TRBJ1-1,CASSGGTGGFTEAFF
TRBV2,TRBJ2-7,CASSVVSYEQYF
TRBV2,TRBJ2-1,CASPIGLGGDEQFF
TRBV7-9,TRBJ1-2,CASSETGQGYYTF
TRBV7-8,TRBJ2-1,CASSRSGGITYNEQFF
TRBV12-3/TRBV12-4,TRBJ2-7,CASSPPHRLSYEQYF
TRBV12-3/TRBV12-4,TRBJ2-3,CASSALKNTDTQYF
TRBV7-2,TRBJ1-2,CASSLKAGSYGYTF
TRBV2,TRBJ2-4,CASSDHQRQYF
TRBV13,TRBJ2-5,CASSFRLAGRGETQYF
TRBV20-1,TRBJ1-1,CSASARNTEAFF
TRBV27,TRBJ2-1,CASSSAPPAAYRLRRYNEQFF
TRBV12-3/TRBV12-4,TRBJ1-2,CASSPMRAYGYTF
TRBV30,TRBJ2-3,CAWSVLQSSPGTDTQYF
TRBV20-1,TRBJ1-5,CSARLQGVSNQPQHF
TRBV9,TRBJ2-3,CASSGSGTRVDTQYF
TRBV5-5,TRBJ1-5,CASSYQGGDQPQHF